These T cell receptor beta chains were read from a single sample in a study of cytomegalovirus exposure and HLA in healthy donors. TCRdb's copy holds only in-frame clones and misses some; the assay was immunoSEQ multiplex PCR. The profile shows some 190,000 clones, 65% to 85% of them singletons. The sample consisted of PBMCs. The receptors were gathered from a male donor in good health and CMV-seronegative. CDR3s include the opening cysteine and the closing phenylalanine or tryptophan. A D gene is named only where the DNA matches it firmly. Part of the rows lack a size; the others show once, few, many or a class for expanded clones.

>TRBD1|TRBV5-6|TRBJ1-6|NA
TGTGCCAGCGGCCGGGACAGGAGCTCCTATAATTCACCCCTCCACTTT
CASGRDRSSYNSPLHF
>NA|TRBV29-1|TRBJ2-5|few
TGCAGCGTTTCTTACCAAGAGACCCAGTACTTC
CSVSYQETQYF
>TRBD1|TRBV7-9|TRBJ1-1|few
TGTGCCAGCAGCTCAGCGACAGGGTTCAACACTGAAGCTTTCTTT
CASSSATGFNTEAFF
>NA|TRBV7-8|TRBJ2-3|NA
TGTGCCAGCAGCCCTGGACAGAGGAGGACAGATACGCAGTATTTT
CASSPGQRRTDTQYF
>NA|TRBV5-6|TRBJ1-2|few
TGTGCCAGCAGCTCCCCGACATTATCCTATGGCTACACCTTC
CASSSPTLSYGYTF
>TRBD1|TRBV5-6|TRBJ2-7|NA
TGTGCCAGCAGCTCGCGTCCGGGACAGGGTTGGATTGAGCAGTACTTC
CASSSRPGQGWIEQYF
>NA|TRBV21-1|TRBJ2-7|once
TGTGCCAGCAGCTGGGACAGATCCTACGAGCAGTACTTC
CASSWDRSYEQYF
>TRBD2|TRBV5-1|TRBJ2-1|NA
TGCGCCAGCAGCCCTGGACTAGCGGGGGGGCCATCCTACAATGAGCAGTTCTTC
CASSPGLAGGPSYNEQFF
>NA|TRBV28|TRBJ1-1|NA
TGTGCCAGCAGCCTCCCTCCGTTGGGGGGTTTAATGAACACTGAAGCTTTCTTT
CASSLPPLGGLMNTEAFF
>NA|TRBV7-6|TRBJ2-7|NA
TGTGCCAGCAGCTTAGATGGCGGAACCTACGAGCAGTACTTC
CASSLDGGTYEQYF
>NA|TRBV6-1|TRBJ1-5|NA
TGTGCCAGCAGTGATGGACGAGGAGGCAATAGCAATCAGCCCCAGCATTTT
CASSDGRGGNSNQPQHF
>TRBD2|TRBV29-1|TRBJ2-7|NA
TGCAGCGTTAGTTTACTAGCGGATAGGGAGCAGTACTTC
CSVSLLADREQYF
>NA|TRBV27|TRBJ2-3|NA
TGTGCCAGCAGTTTATGGGTATCTTTTAGTCGGGCAGGGGCGATTTATAGCACAGATACGCAGTATTTT
CASSLWVSFSRAGAIYSTDTQYF
>NA|TRBV28|TRBJ2-1|once
TGTGCCAGCAGTTTATTGGTGGGGCCCCAGAGCTCCTACAATGAGCAGTTCTTC
CASSLLVGPQSSYNEQFF
>TRBD1|TRBV9|TRBJ1-5|few
TGTGCCAGCAGCGTAGGGGCAGGGGGCGAGCCCCAGCATTTT
CASSVGAGGEPQHF
>TRBD2|TRBV11-2|TRBJ2-7|few
TGTGCCAGCAGCCCAGAGACTAGCGGGACCTACGAGCAGTACTTC
CASSPETSGTYEQYF
>TRBD1|TRBV29-1|TRBJ2-7|once
TGCAGCGTTGCCCCCTCCGACAGGGCCACCTATTACGAGCAGTACTTC
CSVAPSDRATYYEQYF
>NA|TRBV28|TRBJ2-2|NA
TGTGCCAGCAGGGGAGGGGGGCCAACCGGGGAGCTGTTTTTT
CASRGGGPTGELFF
>TRBD2|TRBV6-5|TRBJ2-2|NA
TGTGCCAGCAGTCGAGCGGGGTTAAACACCGGGGAGCTGTTTTTT
CASSRAGLNTGELFF
>TRBD1|TRBV27|TRBJ2-3|once
TGTGCCAGCACTACCCGGGACAGGGCAGATGAGCAGTATTTT
CASTTRDRADEQYF
>NA|TRBV4-3|TRBJ2-6|many
TGCGCCAGCAGCCAAGATGGCCCTAGCTCTGGGGCCAACGTCCTGACTTTC
CASSQDGPSSGANVLTF
>NA|TRBV29-1|TRBJ2-5|once
TGCAGCGTTGTCCCACAGGGCTCCCAAGAGACCCAGTACTTC
CSVVPQGSQETQYF
>NA|TRBV6-5|TRBJ1-2|NA
TGTGCCAGCAGTTACCATGGACAGTCTAACTATGGCTACACCTTC
CASSYHGQSNYGYTF
>TRBD1|TRBV4-1|TRBJ2-6|NA
TGCGCCAGCAGCCAAATACAGGGGGCTGGGGCCAACGTCCTGACTTTC
CASSQIQGAGANVLTF
>NA|TRBV6-5|TRBJ2-1|NA
TGTGCCAGCAGTATAGTCCGGCAGGGGAGAAATGAGCAGTTCTTC
CASSIVRQGRNEQFF
>TRBD1|TRBV6-5|TRBJ1-2|NA
TGTGCCAGCAGCCCGGACAGGGCCAACTATGGCTACCCCTTC
CASSPDRANYGYPF
>TRBD2|TRBV4-1|TRBJ2-1|NA
TGCGCCAGCAGCCAAGAAGGTAGCGGGAGAGGTGGTGAGCAGTTCTTC
CASSQEGSGRGGEQFF
>NA|TRBV29-1|TRBJ1-2|NA
TGCAGCGTTGAAACGGGGGACAACTATGGCTACACCTTC
CSVETGDNYGYTF
>TRBD2|TRBV27|TRBJ2-3|NA
TGTGCCAGCAGTTTACCCCCGGGACTAGCGGACACAGATACGCAGTATTTT
CASSLPPGLADTDTQYF
>TRBD2|TRBV10-3|TRBJ2-7|NA
TGTGCCATCAGTGGGGCGGCGGGAGTCTACGAGCAGTACTTC
CAISGAAGVYEQYF
>TRBD1|TRBV18|TRBJ2-7|NA
TGTGCCATCCCTCCCGGGACAGCCCTCCCCTCCTACGAGCAGTACTTC
CAIPPGTALPSYEQYF
>NA|TRBV27|TRBJ2-3|NA
TGTGCCAGCAGTTTATTACGCGGGGACCGCACAGATACGCAGTATTTT
CASSLLRGDRTDTQYF
>TRBD1|TRBV29-1|TRBJ1-4|NA
TGCAGCGTGTCGGACAGGGGAGAAAAACTGTTTTTT
CSVSDRGEKLFF
>NA|TRBV18|TRBJ1-1|NA
TGTGCCAGCTCACCCTGGAGTACCGCGGGAGCTTTCTTT
CASSPWSTAGAFF
>NA|TRBV19|TRBJ2-5|NA
TGTGCCAGTAGTCCCCGTGGGCAACAAACCCGGTGGACCCAGTACTTC
CASSPRGQQTRWTQYF
>TRBD2|TRBV5-4|TRBJ2-6|NA
TGTGCCAGCAGCTTGGGGACTAGCAGAGCTGGGGCCAACGTCCTGACTTTC
CASSLGTSRAGANVLTF
>TRBD1|TRBV5-4|TRBJ2-3|NA
TGTGCCAGCAGCCCGCAGGGGGCGAGTGGCACAGATACGCAGTATTTT
CASSPQGASGTDTQYF
>TRBD2|TRBV6-6|TRBJ2-7|NA
TGTGCCAGCAGTTTGGGACTAGCGGGAATAAACGAGCAGTACTTC
CASSLGLAGINEQYF
>NA|TRBV19|TRBJ2-3|NA
TGTGCCACCAGGTTAGGGACTAGCACAGATACGCAGTATTTT
CATRLGTSTDTQYF
>NA|TRBV2|TRBJ2-7|NA
TGTGCCAGCAGGCCCCGGTCCTACGAGCAGTACTTC
CASRPRSYEQYF
>TRBD1|TRBV29-1|TRBJ2-1|NA
TGCAGCGTTGAAGGGATTCTTTCTAGGGGGCCAGGTTACAATGAGCAGTTCTTC
CSVEGILSRGPGYNEQFF
>TRBD2|TRBV28|TRBJ2-7|few
TGTGCCAGCAGTTTAATGACTAGCGGGAGGAGAAAGGGCGAGCAGTACTTC
CASSLMTSGRRKGEQYF
>NA|TRBV28|TRBJ2-7|NA
TGTGCCAGCACCGGGACTGCCAGCTCCTACGAGCAGTACTTC
CASTGTASSYEQYF
>TRBD1|TRBV30|TRBJ1-4|NA
TGTGCCTGGAGGACAGGGGTTGGTGAAAAACTGTTTTTT
CAWRTGVGEKLFF
>TRBD2|TRBV9|TRBJ2-2|NA
TGTGCCAGCAGCGTAGACCTCCGGACTAGCGGGGGGGTGGAGGCCGGGGAGCTGTTTTTT
CASSVDLRTSGGVEAGELFF
>TRBD1|TRBV7-8|TRBJ2-6|NA
TGTGCCAGCAGCTTATCCGGGACAGTAACCTCCCGGGCCAACGTCCTGACTTTC
CASSLSGTVTSRANVLTF
>NA|TRBV7-6|TRBJ2-7|NA
TGTGCCAGCAGCTCGACTAGAGACTACGAGCAGTACTTC
CASSSTRDYEQYF
>TRBD1|TRBV11-1|TRBJ2-5|once
TGTGCCAGCAGCGCAGGGGGAGAGACCCAGTACTTC
CASSAGGETQYF
>TRBD1|TRBV7-3|TRBJ2-7|NA
TGTGCCAGCAGCCCAGGGACAGACTACGAGCAGTACTTC
CASSPGTDYEQYF
>NA|TRBV4-1|TRBJ2-7|NA
TGCGCCAGCAGCCTGTCGTATCCCTCAGGCCCCTACGAGCAGTACTTC
CASSLSYPSGPYEQYF
>NA|TRBV7-2|TRBJ2-5|NA
TGTGCCAGCAGCCTCAGCTGGACTACCCAAGAGACCCAGTACTTC
CASSLSWTTQETQYF